This T cell receptor (beta chain) was sequenced for a study of blood T cell repertoires in COVID-19. Trimming took 2 bases from V and 8 from J, leaving 22 bases between them. The CDR3 has 16 residues. Germline lookup yields CDR1 SGHTS and CDR2 YDEGEE. Generated by immunoSEQ multiplex PCR, the TCRdb table keeps only in-frame clones and is missing some. The data hold about 120,000 clones, with over 75% observed a single time. This clonotype was obtained from an elderly man with acute or convalescent COVID-19. The sample consisted of peripheral blood. This chain joins TRBV5-8 and TRBJ1-2; D possibly corresponds to TRBD1 (5 bases). The CDR3 reads CASSLNSRTTGGGYTF. The CDR3 region has the DNA TGTGCCAGCAGCTTAAATAGCCGGACCACCGGGGGGGGCTACACCTTC.